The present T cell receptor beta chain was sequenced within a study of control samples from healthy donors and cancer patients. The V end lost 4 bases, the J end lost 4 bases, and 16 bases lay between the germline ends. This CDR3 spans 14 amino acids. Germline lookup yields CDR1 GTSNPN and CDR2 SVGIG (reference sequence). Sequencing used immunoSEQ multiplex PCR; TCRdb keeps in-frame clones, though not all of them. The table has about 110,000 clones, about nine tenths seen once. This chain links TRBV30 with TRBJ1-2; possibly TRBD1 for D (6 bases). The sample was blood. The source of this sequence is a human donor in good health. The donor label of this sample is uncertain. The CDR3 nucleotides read TGTGCCTGGATCCGAGGAGGGGGGACCTATGGCTACACCTTC. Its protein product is CAWIRGGGTYGYTF.